This passage covers 6 T cell receptor beta chains from one sample sequenced in a study of cytomegalovirus exposure and HLA in healthy donors. 13 Jbeta primers and 60 Vbeta primers were used for the PCR. Assay used: immunoSEQ multiplex PCR; TCRdb lists only in-frame clones, some missing. The table lists some 110,000 clones, around 84% of them singletons. The specimen sequenced was PBMCs. All receptors derive from a man aged 25-40 years in good health and CMV-seronegative.

This rearrangement joins TRBV29-1 to TRBJ1-1; D remains unclear. Deletions cut 4 bases from V and 4 bases from J, with 19 bases between. The CDR3 extends over 15 amino acids. In germline, CDR1 is SQVTM, CDR2 ANQGSEA. Here the CDR3 DNA reads TGCAGCGTTGCGTCGGGGAGGGATAGAAGCACTGAAGCTTTCTTT. Its translation: CSVASGRDRSTEAFF.

The chain carries TRBV5-4 and TRBJ2-7, with 10 bases matching TRBD1. With 4 bases clipped from V and 4 bases from J, the junction kept 8 bases outside the gene matches. The CDR3 is 15 amino acids. The germline V gene encodes CDR1 SGHNT and CDR2 YYREEE (reference sequence). As DNA, the CDR3 is TGTGCCAGCAGCCTGACAGGGGGCGGTCTATACGAGCAGTACTTC. Amino acids: CASSLTGGGLYEQYF.

The chain has TRBV25-1 and TRBJ2-7; the match to TRBD2 covers 9 bases. Trimming removed 3 bases from V and 9 bases from J; junction bases left unmatched: 9. The CDR3 runs to 14 residues. The germline V gene encodes CDR1 MGHDK and CDR2 SYGVNS. In DNA, the CDR3 is TGTGCCAGCAGTGAGTCTTTGCGGGAGGGGGGGCAGTACTTC. Its protein product is CASSESLREGGQYF.

The chain carries TRBV19 and TRBJ2-3; D remains unclear. The CDR3 is made up of 13 amino acids. Trimming took off 2 bases at V and 4 bases at J, with 7 bases between the two ends. Germline V lookup: CDR1 LNHDA, CDR2 SQIVND (reference sequence). The CDR3 DNA reads TGTGCCAGTAGTATATCGTCAGCAGATACGCAGTATTTT. Amino acids: CASSISSADTQYF.

The chain is built from TRBV4-3 and TRBJ2-2, with D perhaps TRBD2 (6 bases). Germline loops: CDR1 LGHNA, CDR2 YSLEER. V was trimmed by 0 bases and J by 3 bases, leaving 17 bases between them. CDR3 length: 18 residues. CDR3 in DNA: TGCGCCAGCAGCCAAGACCTCCCCCGGGAGTGGTACACCGGGGAGCTGTTTTTT. Protein: CASSQDLPREWYTGELFF.

The V gene is TRBV29-1, the J gene TRBJ1-5, with 10 bases aligning to TRBD1. V gave up 5 bases and J gave up 5 bases; unmatched junction bases: 6. The germline CDR1 and CDR2 sequences are SQVTM and ANQGSEA. The CDR3 has 14 residues. CDR3: CSVSLGQGYQPQHF. In DNA form, the CDR3 reads TGCAGCGTTTCCCTGGGACAGGGGTATCAGCCCCAGCATTTT.